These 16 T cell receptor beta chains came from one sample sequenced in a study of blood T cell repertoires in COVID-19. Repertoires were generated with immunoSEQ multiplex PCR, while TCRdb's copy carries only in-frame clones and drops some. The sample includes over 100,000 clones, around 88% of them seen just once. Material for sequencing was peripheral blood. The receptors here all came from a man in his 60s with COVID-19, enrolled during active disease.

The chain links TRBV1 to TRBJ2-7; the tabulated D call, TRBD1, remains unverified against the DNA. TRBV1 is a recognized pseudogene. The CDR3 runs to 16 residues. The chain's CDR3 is CTSSQDMRGPTYEQYF. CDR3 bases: TGCACCAGCAGCCAAGATATGAGGGGGCCAACCTACGAGCAGTACTTC.

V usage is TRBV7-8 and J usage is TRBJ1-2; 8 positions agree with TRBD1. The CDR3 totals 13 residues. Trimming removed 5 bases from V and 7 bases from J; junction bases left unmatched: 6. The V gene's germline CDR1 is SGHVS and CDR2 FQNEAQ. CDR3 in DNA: TGTGCCAGCAGCATGGACAGGGCCGGTGGCTACACCTTC. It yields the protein CASSMDRAGGYTF. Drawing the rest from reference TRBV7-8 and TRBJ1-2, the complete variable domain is GAGVSQSPRYKVAKRGQDVALRCDPISGHVSLFWYQQALGQGPEFLTYFQNEAQLDKSGLPSDRFFAERPEGSVSTLKIQRTQQEDSAVYLCASSMDRAGGYTFGSGTRLTVV.

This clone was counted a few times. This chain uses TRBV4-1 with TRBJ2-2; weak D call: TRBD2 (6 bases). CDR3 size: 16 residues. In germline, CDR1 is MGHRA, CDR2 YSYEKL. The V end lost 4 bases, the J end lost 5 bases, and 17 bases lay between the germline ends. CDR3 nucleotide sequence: TGCGCCAGCAGCCCGGGACTTACCATAGGTACCGGGGAGCTGTTTTTT. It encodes CASSPGLTIGTGELFF.

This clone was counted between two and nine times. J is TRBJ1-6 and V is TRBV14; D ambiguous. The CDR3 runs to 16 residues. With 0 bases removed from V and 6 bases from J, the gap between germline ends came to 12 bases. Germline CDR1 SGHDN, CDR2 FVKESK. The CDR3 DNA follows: TGTGCCAGCAGCCAAGATGGGAGTCTCGGTAATTCACCCCTCCACTTT. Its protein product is CASSQDGSLGNSPLHF.

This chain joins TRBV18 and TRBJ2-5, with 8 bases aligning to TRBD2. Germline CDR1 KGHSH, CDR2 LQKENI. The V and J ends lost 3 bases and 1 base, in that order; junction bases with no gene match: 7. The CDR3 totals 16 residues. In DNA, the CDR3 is TGTGCCAGCTCACCCCTCCGCGGGGGGACCCAAGAGACCCAGTACTTC. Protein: CASSPLRGGTQETQYF.

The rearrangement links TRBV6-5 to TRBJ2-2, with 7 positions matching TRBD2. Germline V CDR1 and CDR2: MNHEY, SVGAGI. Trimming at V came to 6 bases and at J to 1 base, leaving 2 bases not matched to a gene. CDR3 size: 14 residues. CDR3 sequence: CASRGGRNTGELFF. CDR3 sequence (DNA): TGTGCCAGCAGGGGCGGGAGGAACACCGGGGAGCTGTTTTTT.

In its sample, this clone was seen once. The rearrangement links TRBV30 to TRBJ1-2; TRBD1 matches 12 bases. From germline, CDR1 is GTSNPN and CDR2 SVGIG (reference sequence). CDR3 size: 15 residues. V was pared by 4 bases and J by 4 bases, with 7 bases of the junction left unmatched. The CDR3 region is CAWTVGTGGGYGYTF. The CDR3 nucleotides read TGTGCCTGGACCGTGGGGACAGGGGGCGGCTATGGCTACACCTTC.

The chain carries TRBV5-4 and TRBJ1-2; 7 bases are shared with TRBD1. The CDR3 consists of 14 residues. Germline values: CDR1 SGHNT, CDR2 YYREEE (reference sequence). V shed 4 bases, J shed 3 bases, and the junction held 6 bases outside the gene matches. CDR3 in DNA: TGTGCCAGCAGCCCTCCCGACAGGGACTATGGCTACACCTTC. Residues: CASSPPDRDYGYTF. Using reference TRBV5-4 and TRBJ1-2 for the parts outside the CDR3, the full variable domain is ETGVTQSPTHLIKTRGQQVTLRCSSQSGHNTVSWYQQALGQGPQFIFQYYREEENGRGNFPPRFSGLQFPNYSSELNVNALELDDSALYLCASSPPDRDYGYTFGSGTRLTVV.

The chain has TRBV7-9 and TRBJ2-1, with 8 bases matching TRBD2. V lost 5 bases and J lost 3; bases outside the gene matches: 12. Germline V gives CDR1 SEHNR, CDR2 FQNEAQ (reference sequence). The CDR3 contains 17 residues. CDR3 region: CASSPRTSSRDYNEQFF. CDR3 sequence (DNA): TGTGCCAGCAGCCCCAGGACTAGCTCCAGGGACTACAATGAGCAGTTCTTC.

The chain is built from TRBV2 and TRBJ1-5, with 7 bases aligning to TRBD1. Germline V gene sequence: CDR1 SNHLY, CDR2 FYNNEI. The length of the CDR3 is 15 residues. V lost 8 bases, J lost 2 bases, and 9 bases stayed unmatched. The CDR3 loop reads CASVGYRGGNQPQHF. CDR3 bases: TGTGCCAGCGTGGGGTACAGGGGAGGCAATCAGCCCCAGCATTTT.

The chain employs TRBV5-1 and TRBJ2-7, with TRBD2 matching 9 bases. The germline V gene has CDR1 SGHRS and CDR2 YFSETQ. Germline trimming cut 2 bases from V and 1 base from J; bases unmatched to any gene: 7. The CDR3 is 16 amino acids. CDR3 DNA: TGCGCCAGCAGCTTAGCAGCGGGGGGCAGTTCCTACGAGCAGTACTTC. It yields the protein CASSLAAGGSSYEQYF.

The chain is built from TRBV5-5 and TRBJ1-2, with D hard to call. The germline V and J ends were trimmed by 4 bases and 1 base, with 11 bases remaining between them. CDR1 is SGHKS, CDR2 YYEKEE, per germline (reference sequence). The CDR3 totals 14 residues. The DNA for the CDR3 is TGTGCCAGCAGCGAGGGAAGTTTTAACTATGGCTACACCTTC. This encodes CASSEGSFNYGYTF.

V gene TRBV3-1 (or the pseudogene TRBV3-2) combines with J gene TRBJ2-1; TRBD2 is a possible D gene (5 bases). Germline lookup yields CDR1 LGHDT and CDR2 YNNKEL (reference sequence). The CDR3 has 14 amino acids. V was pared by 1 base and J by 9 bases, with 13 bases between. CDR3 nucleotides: TGTGCCAGCAGCCAAGTAGCACTAGTGGGTGAGCAGTTCTTC. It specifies CASSQVALVGEQFF.

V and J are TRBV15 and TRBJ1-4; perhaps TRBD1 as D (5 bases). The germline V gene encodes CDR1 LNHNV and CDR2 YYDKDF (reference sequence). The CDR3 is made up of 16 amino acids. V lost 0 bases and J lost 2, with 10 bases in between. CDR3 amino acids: CATSRDLGGTNEKLFF. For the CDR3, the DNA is TGTGCCACCAGCAGAGATCTTGGGGGGACTAATGAAAAACTGTTTTTT.

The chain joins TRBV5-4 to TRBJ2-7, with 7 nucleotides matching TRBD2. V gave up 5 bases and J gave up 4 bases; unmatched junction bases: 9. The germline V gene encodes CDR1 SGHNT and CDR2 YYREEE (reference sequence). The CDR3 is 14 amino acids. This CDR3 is CASSSGGGGYEQYF. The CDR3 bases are TGTGCCAGCAGTTCCGGCGGGGGAGGGTACGAGCAGTACTTC.

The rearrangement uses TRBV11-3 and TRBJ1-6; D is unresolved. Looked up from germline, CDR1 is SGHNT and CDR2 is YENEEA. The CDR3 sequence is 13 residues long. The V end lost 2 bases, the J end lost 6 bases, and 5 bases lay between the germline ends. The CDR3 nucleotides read TGTGCCAGCAGCTTAACAGTTAATTCACCCCTCCACTTT. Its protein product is CASSLTVNSPLHF.